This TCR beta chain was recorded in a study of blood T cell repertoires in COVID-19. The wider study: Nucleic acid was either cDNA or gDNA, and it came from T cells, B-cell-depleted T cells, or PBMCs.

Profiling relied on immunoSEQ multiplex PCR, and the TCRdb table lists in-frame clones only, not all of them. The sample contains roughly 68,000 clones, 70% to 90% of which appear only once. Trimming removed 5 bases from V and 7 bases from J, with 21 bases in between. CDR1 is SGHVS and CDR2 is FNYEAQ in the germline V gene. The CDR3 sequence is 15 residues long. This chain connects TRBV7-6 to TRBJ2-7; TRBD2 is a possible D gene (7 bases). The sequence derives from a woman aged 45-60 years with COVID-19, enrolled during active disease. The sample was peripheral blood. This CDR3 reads CASSKGASGGGEQYF. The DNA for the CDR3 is TGTGCCAGCAGCAAAGGGGCTAGCGGAGGGGGAGAGCAGTACTTC.